A selection of T cell receptor beta chains follows, all from one sample in a study of blood T cell repertoires in COVID-19. Assay: immunoSEQ multiplex PCR; the TCRdb copy retains only in-frame clones and omits some. Found here are about 300,000 clones, approximately 89% of them singletons; the top ten hold 1.5% to 2%. Material: peripheral blood. These receptor sequences come from a woman aged 30 to 39 with COVID-19, enrolled during active disease. Both conserved end residues are part of each CDR3. Fields, in order: clone size, V gene, J gene, D gene, CDR3 DNA, CDR3 protein. D genes are given only for firm matches. A clone size is listed for some rows: how often the clone was seen (once, few, many), or a class if it is expanded.

clone size: NA
V gene: TRBV9
J gene: TRBJ2-2
D gene: TRBD2
CDR3 DNA: TGTGCCAGCAGCGTAGCGGGGGGGGGACTAGCGGGAAACACCGGGGAGCTGTTTTTT
CDR3 protein: CASSVAGGGLAGNTGELFF

clone size: NA
V gene: TRBV5-1
J gene: TRBJ1-6
D gene: TRBD1
CDR3 DNA: TGCGCCAGCAGCTACGAGGGACAGCTGGGAGGTAATTCACCCCTCCACTTT
CDR3 protein: CASSYEGQLGGNSPLHF

clone size: NA
V gene: TRBV9
J gene: TRBJ2-5
D gene: NA
CDR3 DNA: TGTGCCAGCAGCGTAGTGATGGCGGGTCGAGAGACCCAGTACTTC
CDR3 protein: CASSVVMAGRETQYF

clone size: NA
V gene: TRBV20-1
J gene: TRBJ1-2
D gene: NA
CDR3 DNA: TGCAGTGCTAGTAGGGGTGGGGTCTTCAATGGCTACACCTTC
CDR3 protein: CSASRGGVFNGYTF

clone size: NA
V gene: TRBV27
J gene: TRBJ1-5
D gene: NA
CDR3 DNA: TGTGCCAGCAGTTTATGGGGGGGCAGCAATCAGCCCCAGCATTTT
CDR3 protein: CASSLWGGSNQPQHF

clone size: NA
V gene: TRBV4-1
J gene: TRBJ1-1
D gene: TRBD1
CDR3 DNA: TGCGCCAGCAGCCAAGGTACACAGGGGGGCCGGTCGCTAAAAGCTTTCTTT
CDR3 protein: CASSQGTQGGRSLKAFF

clone size: NA
V gene: TRBV23-1
J gene: TRBJ1-2
D gene: TRBD1
CDR3 DNA: TGCGCCAGCAGTCAATCTGGGCCCGGGACAGGCTTTAACTATGGCTACACCTTC
CDR3 protein: CASSQSGPGTGFNYGYTF

clone size: NA
V gene: TRBV29-1
J gene: TRBJ1-2
D gene: NA
CDR3 DNA: TGCAGCGTTGGAGTAGACAGGCGCTATGGCTACACCTTC
CDR3 protein: CSVGVDRRYGYTF

clone size: NA
V gene: TRBV5-1
J gene: TRBJ1-2
D gene: NA
CDR3 DNA: TGCGCCAGCAGCTTGTACGCCAGGTCCCCTTATGGCTACACCTTC
CDR3 protein: CASSLYARSPYGYTF

clone size: NA
V gene: TRBV28
J gene: TRBJ1-5
D gene: NA
CDR3 DNA: TGTGCCAGCAGTTACCAAAGCGGGCCTCATCAGCCCCAGCATTTT
CDR3 protein: CASSYQSGPHQPQHF

clone size: NA
V gene: TRBV28
J gene: TRBJ2-3
D gene: NA
CDR3 DNA: TGTGCCAGCAGCACAGTCACAGATACGCAGTATTTT
CDR3 protein: CASSTVTDTQYF

clone size: NA
V gene: TRBV18
J gene: TRBJ2-1
D gene: TRBD2
CDR3 DNA: TGTGCCAGCTCACCTCCGGGACTAGCGGGGGGGTATGAGCAGTTCTTC
CDR3 protein: CASSPPGLAGGYEQFF

clone size: NA
V gene: TRBV11-2
J gene: TRBJ2-5
D gene: NA
CDR3 DNA: TGTGCCAGCAGCTTTTCGGACAGCCAAGAGACCCAGTACTTC
CDR3 protein: CASSFSDSQETQYF

clone size: NA
V gene: TRBV7-2
J gene: TRBJ2-3
D gene: NA
CDR3 DNA: TGTGCCAGCAGCCTGGCCCCTTACACAGATACGCAGTATTTT
CDR3 protein: CASSLAPYTDTQYF

clone size: NA
V gene: TRBV5-1
J gene: TRBJ1-2
D gene: TRBD1
CDR3 DNA: TGCGCCAGCAGCGTGGGACAGGGGGACTATGGCTACACCTTC
CDR3 protein: CASSVGQGDYGYTF

clone size: NA
V gene: TRBV12-3/TRBV12-4
J gene: TRBJ1-5
D gene: NA
CDR3 DNA: TGTGCCAGCAGTCGGACAGTTGATCAGCCCCAGCATTTT
CDR3 protein: CASSRTVDQPQHF

clone size: once
V gene: TRBV24-1
J gene: TRBJ2-3
D gene: NA
CDR3 DNA: TGTGCCACCAGTGATTTAGCCCTTATGGGCACAGATACGCAGTATTTT
CDR3 protein: CATSDLALMGTDTQYF

clone size: NA
V gene: TRBV11-3
J gene: TRBJ2-3
D gene: NA
CDR3 DNA: TGTGCCAGCAGCTCCACAGGGAGAGATACGCAGTATTTT
CDR3 protein: CASSSTGRDTQYF

clone size: NA
V gene: TRBV5-1
J gene: TRBJ1-2
D gene: NA
CDR3 DNA: TGCGCCAGCACTCCTACAGGAAACTATGGCTACACCTTC
CDR3 protein: CASTPTGNYGYTF

clone size: NA
V gene: TRBV30
J gene: TRBJ1-2
D gene: NA
CDR3 DNA: TGTGCCTGGAGAGGTACAGGGCTCGGTGGCTACACCTTC
CDR3 protein: CAWRGTGLGGYTF

clone size: NA
V gene: TRBV25-1
J gene: TRBJ2-5
D gene: TRBD1
CDR3 DNA: TGTGCCAGCAGTTTACAGGGACAGGGATGGGGGGAGACCCAGTACTTC
CDR3 protein: CASSLQGQGWGETQYF

clone size: NA
V gene: TRBV29-1
J gene: TRBJ2-7
D gene: NA
CDR3 DNA: TGCAGCGTTGAAGATCGGGGACACCCTGGCGAGCAGTACTTC
CDR3 protein: CSVEDRGHPGEQYF

clone size: once
V gene: TRBV7-9
J gene: TRBJ2-7
D gene: NA
CDR3 DNA: TGTGCCAGCTCGTCTACCCACTCCTACGAGCAGTACTTC
CDR3 protein: CASSSTHSYEQYF

clone size: NA
V gene: TRBV27
J gene: TRBJ2-2
D gene: NA
CDR3 DNA: TGTGCCAGCAGCCGTGAGAGGACCGGGGAGCTGTTTTTT
CDR3 protein: CASSRERTGELFF

clone size: NA
V gene: TRBV11-3
J gene: TRBJ2-1
D gene: NA
CDR3 DNA: TGTGCCAGCAGCTTGGGGGCAGGGACGGTCGATGAGCAGTTCTTC
CDR3 protein: CASSLGAGTVDEQFF

clone size: NA
V gene: TRBV9
J gene: TRBJ2-5
D gene: TRBD2
CDR3 DNA: TGTGCCAGCAGCGTAGCTTATTCGGGGGGGGAGACCCAGTACTTC
CDR3 protein: CASSVAYSGGETQYF

clone size: NA
V gene: TRBV11-2
J gene: TRBJ2-1
D gene: TRBD1
CDR3 DNA: TGTGCCAGCAGCTTGGCCGGGACAGGGACATGGAATGAGCAGTTCTTC
CDR3 protein: CASSLAGTGTWNEQFF

clone size: NA
V gene: TRBV24-1
J gene: TRBJ1-2
D gene: NA
CDR3 DNA: TGTGCCACCAGTGATTTTTCGGGAGGAGTTAGCTATGGCTACACCTTC
CDR3 protein: CATSDFSGGVSYGYTF

clone size: NA
V gene: TRBV7-9
J gene: TRBJ1-1
D gene: NA
CDR3 DNA: TGTGCCAGCAGTTTGGGGGGAGCCACTGAAGCTTTCTTT
CDR3 protein: CASSLGGATEAFF